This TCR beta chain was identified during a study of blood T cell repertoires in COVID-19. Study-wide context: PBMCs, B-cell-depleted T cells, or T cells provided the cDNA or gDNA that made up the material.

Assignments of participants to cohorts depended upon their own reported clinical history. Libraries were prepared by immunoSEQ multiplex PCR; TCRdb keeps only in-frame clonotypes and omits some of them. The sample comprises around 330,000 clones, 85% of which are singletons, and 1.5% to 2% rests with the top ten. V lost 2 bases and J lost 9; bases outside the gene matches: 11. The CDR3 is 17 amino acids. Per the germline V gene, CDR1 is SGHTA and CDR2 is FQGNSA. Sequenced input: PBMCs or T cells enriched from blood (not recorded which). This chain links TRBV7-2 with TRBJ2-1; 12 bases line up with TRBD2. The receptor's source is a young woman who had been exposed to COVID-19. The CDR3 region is CASSLLPLAGGPGEQFF. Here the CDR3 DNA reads TGTGCCAGCAGCTTACTCCCTCTAGCGGGGGGGCCTGGTGAGCAGTTCTTC.